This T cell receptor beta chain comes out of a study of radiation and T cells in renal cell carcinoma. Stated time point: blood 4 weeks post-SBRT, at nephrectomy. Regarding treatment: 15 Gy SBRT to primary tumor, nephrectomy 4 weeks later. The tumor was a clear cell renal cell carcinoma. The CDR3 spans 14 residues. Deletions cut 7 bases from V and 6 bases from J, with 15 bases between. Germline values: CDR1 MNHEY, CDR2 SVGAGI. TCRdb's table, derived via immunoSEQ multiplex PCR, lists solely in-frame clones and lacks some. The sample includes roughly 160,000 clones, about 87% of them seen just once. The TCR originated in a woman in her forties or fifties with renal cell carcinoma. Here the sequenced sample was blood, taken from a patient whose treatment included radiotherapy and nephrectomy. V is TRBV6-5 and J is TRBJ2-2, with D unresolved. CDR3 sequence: CASTFALRAGELFF. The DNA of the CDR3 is TGTGCCAGCACCTTCGCCCTACGGGCCGGGGAGCTGTTTTTT.